This T cell receptor beta chain was observed in a study of blood T cell repertoires in COVID-19. In the study overall: The cDNA or gDNA used as material had been derived from T cells, B-cell-depleted T cells, or PBMCs.

This clone appeared a few times. Cohorts were determined from participant-reported clinical history. Here immunoSEQ multiplex PCR was the method, and the copy in TCRdb shows in-frame clones only, minus some. This sample carries 400,000 to 500,000 clones, over 75% of them seen once, and the ten largest clones take less than 2%. The V gene's germline CDR1 is SQVTM and CDR2 ANQGSEA. The CDR3 is 11 residues long. Deletions cut 2 bases from V and 8 bases from J, with 9 bases between. The chain couples TRBV29-1 to TRBJ1-1; D is unclear. This sequence was found in a woman in her thirties or forties who had recovered from COVID-19. The sample comprised PBMCs or T cells enriched from blood (not recorded which). DNA for the CDR3: TGCAGCGTTGAATTGAGAGAAGAAGCTTTCTTT. Translation: CSVELREEAFF. The complete variable domain, with remaining parts taken from reference TRBV29-1 and TRBJ1-1, reads SAVISQKPSRDICQRGTSLTIQCQVDSQVTMMFWYRQQPGQSLTLIATANQGSEATYESGFVIDKFPISRPNLTFSTLTVSNMSPEDSSIYLCSVELREEAFFGQGTRLTVV.